This T cell receptor (beta chain) was captured in a study of T cell responses to AZD1222 COVID-19 vaccine. Profiling relied on immunoSEQ multiplex PCR, and the TCRdb table lists in-frame clones only, not all of them. Here the sample spans 90,000 to 100,000 clones, nearly 90% being singletons. Germline CDR1 is SGHTA and CDR2 is FQGTGA. CDR3 length equals 15 residues. J gave up 5 bases and V 6 bases, and 5 bases lay outside the gene matches. This clonotype originated in an adult in good health. The chain couples TRBV7-3 to TRBJ2-5; 14 bases map to TRBD2. The sample was peripheral blood, taken on day 0 of AZD1222 vaccination. The CDR3 here is CASSQGLAGAETQYF. The CDR3 DNA follows: TGTGCCAGCAGTCAGGGACTAGCGGGGGCGGAGACCCAGTACTTC.